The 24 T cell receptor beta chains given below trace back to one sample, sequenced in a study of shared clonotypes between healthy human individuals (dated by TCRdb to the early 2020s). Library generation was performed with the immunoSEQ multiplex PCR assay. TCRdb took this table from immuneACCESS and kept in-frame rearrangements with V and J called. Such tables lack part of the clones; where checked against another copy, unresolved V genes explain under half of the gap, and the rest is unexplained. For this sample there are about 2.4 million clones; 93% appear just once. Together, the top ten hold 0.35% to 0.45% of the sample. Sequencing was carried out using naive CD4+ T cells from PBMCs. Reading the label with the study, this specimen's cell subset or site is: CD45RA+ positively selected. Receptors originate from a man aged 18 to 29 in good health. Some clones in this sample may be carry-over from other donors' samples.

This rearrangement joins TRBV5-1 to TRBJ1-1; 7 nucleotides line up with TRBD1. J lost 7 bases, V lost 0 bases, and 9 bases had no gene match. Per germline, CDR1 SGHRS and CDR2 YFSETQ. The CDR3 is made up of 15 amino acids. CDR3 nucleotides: TGCGCCAGCAGCTTGGTTTCAGGGGGAATCGTTGAAGCTTTCTTT. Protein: CASSLVSGGIVEAFF.

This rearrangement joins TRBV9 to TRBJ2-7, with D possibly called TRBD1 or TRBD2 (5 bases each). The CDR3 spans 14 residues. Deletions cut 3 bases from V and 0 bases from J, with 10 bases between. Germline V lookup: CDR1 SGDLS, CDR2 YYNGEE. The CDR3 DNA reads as TGTGCCAGCAGCGCCGGGACCACCTCCTACGAGCAGTACTTC. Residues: CASSAGTTSYEQYF.

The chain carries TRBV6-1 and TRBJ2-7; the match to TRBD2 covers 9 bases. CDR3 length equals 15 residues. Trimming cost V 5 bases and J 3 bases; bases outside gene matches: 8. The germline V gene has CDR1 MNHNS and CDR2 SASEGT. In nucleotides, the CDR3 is TGTGCCAGCAGTTTTCGGCTAGCGGGACTCTACGAGCAGTACTTC. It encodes CASSFRLAGLYEQYF.

CDR3 amino acids: CASSNTPKETQYF. In DNA form, the CDR3 reads TGTGCCAGTAGTAACACCCCAAAGGAGACCCAGTACTTC. This chain connects TRBV19 to TRBJ2-5; D uncertain. Germline V CDR1 and CDR2: LNHDA, SQIVND (reference sequence). The ends were cut back, 4 bases at V and 5 bases at J, with 11 bases in the middle. CDR3 size: 13 residues. The variable domain in full, with the rest retrieved from reference TRBV19 and TRBJ2-5, is DGGITQSPKYLFRKEGQNVTLSCEQNLNHDAMYWYRQDPGQGLRLIYYSQIVNDFQKGDIAEGYSVSREKKESFPLTVTSAQKNPTAFYLCASSNTPKETQYFGPGTRLLVL.

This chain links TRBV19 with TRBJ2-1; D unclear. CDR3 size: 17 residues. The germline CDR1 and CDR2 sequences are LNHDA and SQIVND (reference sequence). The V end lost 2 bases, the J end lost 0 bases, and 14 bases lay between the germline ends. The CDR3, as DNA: TGTGCCAGTAGTATACTCTCGACATTTAGCTCCTACAATGAGCAGTTCTTC. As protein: CASSILSTFSSYNEQFF.

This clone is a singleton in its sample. The chain's CDR3 is CASGFIGQGQIEQYF. The CDR3 DNA reads TGTGCCAGCGGTTTTATAGGACAGGGGCAGATCGAGCAGTACTTC. The rearrangement uses TRBV7-2 and TRBJ2-7; TRBD1 matches at 9 bases. This CDR3 has 15 amino acids. Germline assignment: CDR1 SGHTA and CDR2 FQGNSA. With V trimmed by 8 bases and J by 6 bases, 14 bases remained unmatched.

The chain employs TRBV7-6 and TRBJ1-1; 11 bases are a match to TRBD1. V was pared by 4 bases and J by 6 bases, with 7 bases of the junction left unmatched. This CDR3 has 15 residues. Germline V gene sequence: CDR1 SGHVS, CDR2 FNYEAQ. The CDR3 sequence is CASSSQWTGGSEAFF. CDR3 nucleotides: TGTGCCAGCAGCTCCCAGTGGACAGGGGGCTCTGAAGCTTTCTTT.

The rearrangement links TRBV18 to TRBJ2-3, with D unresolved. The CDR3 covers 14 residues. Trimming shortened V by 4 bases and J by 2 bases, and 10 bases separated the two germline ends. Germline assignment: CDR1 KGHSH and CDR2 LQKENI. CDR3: CASSRAPDTDTQYF. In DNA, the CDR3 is TGTGCCAGCTCACGAGCGCCGGACACAGATACGCAGTATTTT.

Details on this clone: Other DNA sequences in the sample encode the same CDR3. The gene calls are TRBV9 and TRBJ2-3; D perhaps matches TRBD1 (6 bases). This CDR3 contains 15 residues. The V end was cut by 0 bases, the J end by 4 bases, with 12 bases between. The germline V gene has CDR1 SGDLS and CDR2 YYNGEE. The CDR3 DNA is TGTGCCAGCAGCGTAGAGGGGGTCGGGGCAGATACGCAGTATTTT. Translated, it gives CASSVEGVGADTQYF.

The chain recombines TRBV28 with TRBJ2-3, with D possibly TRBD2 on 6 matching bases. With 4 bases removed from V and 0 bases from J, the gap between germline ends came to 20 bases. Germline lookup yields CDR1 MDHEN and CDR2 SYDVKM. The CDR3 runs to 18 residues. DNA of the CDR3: TGTGCCAGCAGTTGGTATCGGGGGAGAGGAACTAGCACAGATACGCAGTATTTT. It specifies CASSWYRGRGTSTDTQYF.

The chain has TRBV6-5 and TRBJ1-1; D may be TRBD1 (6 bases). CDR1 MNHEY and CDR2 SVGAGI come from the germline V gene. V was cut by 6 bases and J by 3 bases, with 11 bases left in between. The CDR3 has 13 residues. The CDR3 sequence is CASRKPGDTEAFF. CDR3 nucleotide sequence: TGTGCCAGCAGAAAGCCAGGGGACACTGAAGCTTTCTTT.

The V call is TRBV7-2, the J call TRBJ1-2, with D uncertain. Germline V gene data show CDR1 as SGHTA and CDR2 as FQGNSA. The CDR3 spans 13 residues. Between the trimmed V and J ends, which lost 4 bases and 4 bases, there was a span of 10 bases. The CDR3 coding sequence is TGTGCCAGCAGCTCCACCAGGTTCTATGGCTACACCTTC. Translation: CASSSTRFYGYTF.

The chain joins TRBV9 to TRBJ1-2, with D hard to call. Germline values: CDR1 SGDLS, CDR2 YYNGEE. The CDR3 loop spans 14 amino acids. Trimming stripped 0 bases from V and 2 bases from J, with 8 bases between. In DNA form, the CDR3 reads TGTGCCAGCAGCGTAGACAACGGAAACTATGGCTACACCTTC. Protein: CASSVDNGNYGYTF.

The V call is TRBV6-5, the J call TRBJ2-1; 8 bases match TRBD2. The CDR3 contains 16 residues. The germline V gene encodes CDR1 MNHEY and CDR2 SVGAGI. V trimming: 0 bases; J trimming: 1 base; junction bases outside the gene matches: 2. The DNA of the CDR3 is TGTGCCAGCAGTTACTCCGGGACTAGATCCTACAATGAGCAGTTCTTC. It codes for CASSYSGTRSYNEQFF.

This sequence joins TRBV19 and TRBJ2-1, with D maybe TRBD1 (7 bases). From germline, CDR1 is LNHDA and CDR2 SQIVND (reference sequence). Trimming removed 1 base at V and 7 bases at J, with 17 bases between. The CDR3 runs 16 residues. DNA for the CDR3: TGTGCCAGTAGTATAGGGAGGGGGCGATTCGTAAATGAGCAGTTCTTC. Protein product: CASSIGRGRFVNEQFF.

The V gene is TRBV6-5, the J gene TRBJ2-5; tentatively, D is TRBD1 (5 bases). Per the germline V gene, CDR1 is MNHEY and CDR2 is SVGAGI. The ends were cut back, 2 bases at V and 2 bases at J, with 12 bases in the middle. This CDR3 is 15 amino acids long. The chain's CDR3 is CASSYNHDSQETQYF. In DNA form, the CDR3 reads TGTGCCAGCAGTTACAACCATGACAGTCAAGAGACCCAGTACTTC.

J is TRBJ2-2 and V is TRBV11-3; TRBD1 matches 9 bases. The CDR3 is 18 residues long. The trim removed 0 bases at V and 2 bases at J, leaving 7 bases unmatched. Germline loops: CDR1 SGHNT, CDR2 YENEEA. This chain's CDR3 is CASSLEVRDRVNTGELFF. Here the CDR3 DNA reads TGTGCCAGCAGCTTAGAGGTCCGGGACAGGGTAAACACCGGGGAGCTGTTTTTT. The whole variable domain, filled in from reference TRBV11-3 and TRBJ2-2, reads EAGVVQSPRYKIIEKKQPVAFWCNPISGHNTLYWYLQNLGQGPELLIRYENEEAVDDSQLPKDRFSAERLKGVDSTLKIQPAELGDSAVYLCASSLEVRDRVNTGELFFGEGSRLTVL.

CDR3 bases: TGTGCCAGCAGGACAACCGGACTCCTCGGCTACGAGCAGTACTTC. Its translation: CASRTTGLLGYEQYF. The chain links TRBV28 to TRBJ2-7, with a tentative D call TRBD2 (5 bases). Germline CDR1 reads MDHEN; CDR2 reads SYDVKM. CDR3 length: 15 residues. Trimming stripped 6 bases from V and 3 bases from J, with 18 bases between.

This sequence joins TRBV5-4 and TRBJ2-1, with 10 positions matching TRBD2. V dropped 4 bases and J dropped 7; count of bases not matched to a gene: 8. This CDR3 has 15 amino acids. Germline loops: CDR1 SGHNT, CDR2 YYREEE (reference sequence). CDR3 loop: CASSPASGGENEQFF. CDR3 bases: TGTGCCAGCAGCCCCGCTAGCGGGGGAGAAAATGAGCAGTTCTTC.

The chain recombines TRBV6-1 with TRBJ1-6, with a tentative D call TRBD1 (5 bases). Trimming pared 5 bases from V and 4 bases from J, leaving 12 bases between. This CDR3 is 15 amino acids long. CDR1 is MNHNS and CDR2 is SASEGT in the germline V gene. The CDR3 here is CASSLGAEYNSPLHF. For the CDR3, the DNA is TGTGCCAGCAGTCTTGGGGCAGAATATAATTCACCCCTCCACTTT.

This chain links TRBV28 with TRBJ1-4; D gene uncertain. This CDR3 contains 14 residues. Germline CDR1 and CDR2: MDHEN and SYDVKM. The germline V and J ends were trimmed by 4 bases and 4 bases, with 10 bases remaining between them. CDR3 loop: CASSSAPFNEKLFF. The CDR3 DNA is TGTGCCAGCAGTTCAGCCCCATTTAATGAAAAACTGTTTTTT.

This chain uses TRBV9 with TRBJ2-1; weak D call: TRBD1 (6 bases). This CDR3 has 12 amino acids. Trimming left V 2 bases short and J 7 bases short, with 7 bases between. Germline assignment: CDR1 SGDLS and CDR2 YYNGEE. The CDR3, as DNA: TGTGCCAGCAGCGTTACAGGGAATGAGCAGTTCTTC. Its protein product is CASSVTGNEQFF.

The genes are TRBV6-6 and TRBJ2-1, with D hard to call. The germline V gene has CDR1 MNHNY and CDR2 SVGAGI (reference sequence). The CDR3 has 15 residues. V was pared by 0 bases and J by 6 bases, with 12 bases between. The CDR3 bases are TGTGCCAGCAGTTACTCAAGAGCTAGTACCAATGAGCAGTTCTTC. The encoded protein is CASSYSRASTNEQFF.

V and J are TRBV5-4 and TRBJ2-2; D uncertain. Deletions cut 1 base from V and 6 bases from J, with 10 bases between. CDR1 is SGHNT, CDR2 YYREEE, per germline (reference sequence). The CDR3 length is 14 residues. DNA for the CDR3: TGTGCCAGCAGCTTGAGAACCAATCCCGGGGAGCTGTTTTTT. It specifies CASSLRTNPGELFF.